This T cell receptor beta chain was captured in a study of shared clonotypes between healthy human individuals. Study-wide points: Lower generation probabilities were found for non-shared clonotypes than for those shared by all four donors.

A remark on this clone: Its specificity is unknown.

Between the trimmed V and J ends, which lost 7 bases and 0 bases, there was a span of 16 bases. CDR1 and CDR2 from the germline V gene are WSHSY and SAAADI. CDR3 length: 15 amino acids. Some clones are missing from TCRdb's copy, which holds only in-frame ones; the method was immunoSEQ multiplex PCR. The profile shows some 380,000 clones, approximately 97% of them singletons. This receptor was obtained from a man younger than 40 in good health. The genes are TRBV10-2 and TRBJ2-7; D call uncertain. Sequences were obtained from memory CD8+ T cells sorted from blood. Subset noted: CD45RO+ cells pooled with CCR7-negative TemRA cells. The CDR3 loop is CASTRTEMISYEQYF. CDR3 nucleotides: TGCGCCAGCACCCGGACGGAGATGATCTCCTACGAGCAGTACTTC.